Following are 20 T cell receptor beta chains from one sample sequenced in a study of cytomegalovirus exposure and HLA in healthy donors. Assay: immunoSEQ multiplex PCR; the TCRdb copy retains only in-frame clones and omits some. The sample yields tens of thousands of clones, more than 85% seen once. Sequenced material: PBMCs. Receptor source: a man between 18 and 35 years old in good health and CMV-seronegative.

This clone appeared a single time. The chain couples TRBV6-1 to TRBJ2-1; TRBD2 is a possible D gene (6 bases). Germline lookup yields CDR1 MNHNS and CDR2 SASEGT. V lost 7 bases to trimming and J lost 7 bases, with 14 bases between them. The CDR3 covers 13 residues. The CDR3 DNA is TGTGCCAGCACCCTGGGGAGGAATAATGAGCAGTTCTTC. Translation gives CASTLGRNNEQFF.

V gene TRBV27 combines with J gene TRBJ2-7, with 7 bases that match TRBD2. Looked up from germline, CDR1 is MNHEY and CDR2 is SMNVEV (reference sequence). CDR3 length: 12 amino acids. Trimming cost V 6 bases and J 3 bases; bases outside gene matches: 2. The CDR3 loop is CASSPSGYEQYF. DNA of the CDR3: TGTGCCAGCAGCCCTAGCGGCTACGAGCAGTACTTC.

This chain connects TRBV19 to TRBJ1-5; TRBD1 is a possible D gene (5 bases). The CDR3 has 11 amino acids. Germline V gives CDR1 LNHDA, CDR2 SQIVND (reference sequence). Trimming took off 5 bases at V and 15 bases at J, with 14 bases between the two ends. The CDR3 spells CASSSWDFPHF. CDR3 bases: TGTGCCAGTAGTTCATGGGACTTCCCGCATTTT.

This clone appeared once. CDR3 nucleotide sequence: TGCAGCGTTCCTAGCGGGAGTTACTCCTACGAGCAGTACTTC. Its translation: CSVPSGSYSYEQYF. V usage is TRBV29-1 and J usage is TRBJ2-7, with 10 bases lining up with TRBD2. This CDR3 has 14 amino acids. Germline lookup yields CDR1 SQVTM and CDR2 ANQGSEA. The J segment lost 0 bases and the V segment lost 5 bases, leaving 4 bases of the junction unmatched.

The genes are TRBV27 and TRBJ2-6, with 9 nucleotides matching TRBD1. This CDR3 region has 16 residues. With V trimmed by 2 bases and J by 9 bases, 8 bases remained unmatched. Germline CDR1 reads MNHEY; CDR2 reads SMNVEV (reference sequence). CDR3 amino acids: CASSLLNTGGGNVLTF. The CDR3 nucleotides read TGTGCCAGCAGTTTACTCAACACAGGGGGCGGCAACGTCCTGACTTTC.

The J gene is TRBJ1-1, the V gene TRBV6-1, with 7 bases that match TRBD1. J was trimmed by 0 bases and V by 6 bases; bases with no gene match: 4. Germline V lookup: CDR1 MNHNS, CDR2 SASEGT. The length of the CDR3 is 14 residues. DNA of the CDR3: TGTGCCAGCAGCGGACAGGCCTTGAACACTGAAGCTTTCTTT. Its translation: CASSGQALNTEAFF.

This clone was counted a single time. The chain uses TRBV19 and TRBJ2-1, with 12 bases aligning to TRBD2. CDR3 size: 18 residues. V shed 1 base and J 9 bases; nucleotides not matched to a gene: 13. Germline values: CDR1 LNHDA, CDR2 SQIVND (reference sequence). CDR3 DNA: TGTGCCAGTAGTATAGTCTCCAGCGGGGCTAGCGGGAGGGTTGAGCAGTTCTTC. Translation: CASSIVSSGASGRVEQFF.

The CDR3 sequence: CASSRTGNYGYTF. In DNA form, the CDR3 reads TGTGCCAGCAGTCGGACAGGGAACTATGGCTACACCTTC. This chain connects TRBV6-5 to TRBJ1-2; 8 bases agree with TRBD1. The ends lost 5 bases at V and 2 bases at J; junction bases unmatched: 1. Germline V gene sequence: CDR1 MNHEY, CDR2 SVGAGI. This CDR3 has 13 residues.

The rearrangement links TRBV6-5 to TRBJ1-1; 11 bases line up with TRBD1. CDR3 size: 16 residues. Per germline, CDR1 MNHEY and CDR2 SVGAGI. V lost 0 bases, J lost 5 bases, and 5 bases stayed unmatched. The CDR3 DNA reads TGTGCCAGCAGTTACTCCGGGACAGGGGGTTGGACTGAAGCTTTCTTT. Encoded protein: CASSYSGTGGWTEAFF.

The chain has TRBV10-1 and TRBJ2-5, with D perhaps TRBD1 (6 bases). Germline values: CDR1 WNHNN, CDR2 SYGVQD (reference sequence). V was clipped by 6 bases and J by 1 base, with 9 bases between them. The CDR3 totals 13 residues. The CDR3 nucleotides read TGCGCCAGCAGCCGACAGGCCCAAGAGACCCAGTACTTC. It yields the protein CASSRQAQETQYF.

The chain uses TRBV10-3 and TRBJ2-7; 7 bases agree with TRBD1. V dropped 3 bases and J dropped 4; count of bases not matched to a gene: 6. Per germline, CDR1 ENHRY and CDR2 SYGVKD. The CDR3 runs 14 residues. The DNA for the CDR3 is TGTGCCATCAGTGATTACAGGGGAATATACGAGCAGTACTTC. Its protein is CAISDYRGIYEQYF.

The CDR3 loop is CASSLVGGLNTEAFF. CDR3 DNA sequence: TGTGCCAGCAGCTTAGTTGGGGGCCTGAACACTGAAGCTTTCTTT. The J gene is TRBJ1-1, the V gene TRBV13; perhaps TRBD1 as D (6 bases). The V gene's germline CDR1 is PRHDT and CDR2 FYEKMQ (reference sequence). The CDR3 runs to 15 residues. The V gene lost 1 base and the J gene lost 0 bases, with 9 bases spanning the gap.

Only one count was recorded for this clone. The chain is built from TRBV18 and TRBJ2-1; D is perhaps TRBD2 (7 bases). Trimming left V 3 bases short and J 6 bases short, with 15 bases between. This CDR3 is built from 15 residues. CDR1 and CDR2 (germline): KGHSH, LQKENI. The CDR3 loop is CASSPRGGAGNEQFF. The CDR3 nucleotides read TGTGCCAGCTCACCTAGAGGGGGGGCGGGCAATGAGCAGTTCTTC.

This chain joins TRBV5-1 and TRBJ2-7; tentative D call: TRBD1 (5 bases). V was pared by 1 base and J by 0 bases, with 11 bases between. CDR3 length: 15 amino acids. CDR1 is SGHRS and CDR2 is YFSETQ in the germline V gene. CDR3 nucleotide sequence: TGCGCCAGCAGCTTGACCTTCGACAGCTCCTACGAGCAGTACTTC. It encodes CASSLTFDSSYEQYF.

The J gene is TRBJ2-6, the V gene TRBV7-9; D is perhaps TRBD2 (5 bases). The CDR3 length is 15 residues. Germline V CDR1 and CDR2: SEHNR, FQNEAQ (reference sequence). Trimming stripped 2 bases from V and 4 bases from J, with 9 bases between. As DNA, the CDR3 is TGTGCCAGCAGCTTACGAGGGTCCGGGGCCAACGTCCTGACTTTC. Amino acid sequence: CASSLRGSGANVLTF.

Only one count was recorded for this clone. This CDR3 is CASSFDREDSNQPQHF. CDR3 coding DNA: TGTGCCAGCAGCTTCGACAGGGAGGATAGCAATCAGCCCCAGCATTTT. The chain carries TRBV7-9 and TRBJ1-5; 7 bases match TRBD1. The CDR3 is 16 amino acids. V dropped 3 bases and J dropped 0; count of bases not matched to a gene: 5. Germline V gene sequence: CDR1 SEHNR, CDR2 FQNEAQ (reference sequence).

The V gene is TRBV13, the J gene TRBJ2-3, with 14 nucleotides matching TRBD2. The CDR3 spans 16 residues. The germline V gene encodes CDR1 PRHDT and CDR2 FYEKMQ (reference sequence). V lost 5 bases, J lost 1 base, and 2 bases stayed unmatched. The CDR3 DNA follows: TGTGCCAGCAGCCCGGGACTAGCGGGAGGCACAGATACGCAGTATTTT. This sequence encodes CASSPGLAGGTDTQYF.

J is TRBJ2-3 and V is TRBV10-2; maybe TRBD2 (6 bases). From germline, CDR1 is WSHSY and CDR2 SAAADI. The CDR3 spans 15 residues. V lost 4 bases and J lost 1, with 12 bases in between. DNA of the CDR3: TGCGCCAGCAGTGTAGGAGGGACCGGCACAGATACGCAGTATTTT. As protein: CASSVGGTGTDTQYF.

The rearrangement uses TRBV6-1 and TRBJ1-2, with 7 bases fitting TRBD1. CDR1 and CDR2 (germline): MNHNS, SASEGT. V was pared by 0 bases and J by 8 bases, with 3 bases of the junction left unmatched. CDR3 size: 13 residues. CDR3 nucleotide sequence: TGTGCCAGCAGTGAAGCGGACAGGACAGGCTACACCTTC. Amino acids: CASSEADRTGYTF.

DNA for the CDR3: TGTGCCAGCAGCCATTACGGGGGTTCCTACAATGAGCAGTTCTTC. Encoded protein: CASSHYGGSYNEQFF. The rearrangement links TRBV14 to TRBJ2-1; D perhaps matches TRBD2 (6 bases). The CDR3 length is 15 residues. Germline V gene lookup returns CDR1 SGHDN and CDR2 FVKESK. Trimming removed 3 bases at V and 1 base at J, with 10 bases between.